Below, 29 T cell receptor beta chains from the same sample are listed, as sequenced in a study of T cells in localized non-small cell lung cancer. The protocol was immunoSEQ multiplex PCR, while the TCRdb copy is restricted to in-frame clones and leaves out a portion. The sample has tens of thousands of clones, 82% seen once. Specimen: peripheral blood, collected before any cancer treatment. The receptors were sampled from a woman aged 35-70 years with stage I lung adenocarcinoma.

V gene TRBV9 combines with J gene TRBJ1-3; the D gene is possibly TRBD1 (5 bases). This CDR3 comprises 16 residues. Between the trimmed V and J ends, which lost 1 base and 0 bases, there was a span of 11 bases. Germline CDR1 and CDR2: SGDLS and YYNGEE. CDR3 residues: CASSVRADSSGNTIYF. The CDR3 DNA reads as TGTGCCAGCAGCGTACGAGCCGACAGCTCTGGAAACACCATATATTTT. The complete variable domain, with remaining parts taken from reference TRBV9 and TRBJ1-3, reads DSGVTQTPKHLITATGQRVTLRCSPRSGDLSVYWYQQSLDQGLQFLIQYYNGEERAKGNILERFSAQQFPDLHSELNLSSLELGDSALYFCASSVRADSSGNTIYFGEGSWLTVV.

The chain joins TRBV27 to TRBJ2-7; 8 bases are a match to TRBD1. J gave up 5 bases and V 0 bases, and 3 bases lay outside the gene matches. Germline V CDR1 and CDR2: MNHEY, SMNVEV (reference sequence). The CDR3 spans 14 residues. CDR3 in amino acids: CASSLSQGVDEQYF. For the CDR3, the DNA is TGTGCCAGCAGTTTATCACAGGGGGTTGACGAGCAGTACTTC.

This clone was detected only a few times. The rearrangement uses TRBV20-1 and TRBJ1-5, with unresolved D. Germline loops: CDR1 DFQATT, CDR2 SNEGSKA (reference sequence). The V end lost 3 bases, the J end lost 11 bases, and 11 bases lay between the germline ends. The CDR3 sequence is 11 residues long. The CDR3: CSARDRRAQHF. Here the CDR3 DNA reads TGCAGTGCTAGGGACCGAAGGGCCCAGCATTTT.

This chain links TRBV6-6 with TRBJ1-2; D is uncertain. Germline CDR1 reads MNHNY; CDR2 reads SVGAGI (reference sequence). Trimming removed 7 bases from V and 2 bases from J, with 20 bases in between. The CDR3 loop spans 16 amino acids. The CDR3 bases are TGTGCCAGCATTCTCTCCCGCGGCCTGGGAAACTATGGCTACACCTTC. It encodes CASILSRGLGNYGYTF.

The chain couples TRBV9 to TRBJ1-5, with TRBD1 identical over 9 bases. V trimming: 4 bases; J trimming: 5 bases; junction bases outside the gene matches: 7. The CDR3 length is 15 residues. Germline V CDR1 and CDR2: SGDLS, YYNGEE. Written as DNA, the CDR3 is TGTGCCAGCAGCCCGGGACAGGGTGGATATCAGCCCCAGCATTTT. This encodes CASSPGQGGYQPQHF.

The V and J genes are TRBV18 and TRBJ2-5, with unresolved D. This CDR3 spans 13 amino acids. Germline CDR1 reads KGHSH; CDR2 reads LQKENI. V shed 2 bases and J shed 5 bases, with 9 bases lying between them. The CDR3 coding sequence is TGTGCCAGCTCACCAGGGGTTTCGGAGACCCAGTACTTC. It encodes CASSPGVSETQYF.

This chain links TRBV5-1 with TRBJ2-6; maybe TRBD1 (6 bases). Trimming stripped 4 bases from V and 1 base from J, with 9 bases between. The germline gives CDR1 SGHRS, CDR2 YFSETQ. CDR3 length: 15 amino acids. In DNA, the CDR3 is TGCGCCAGCAGCCCACAGGGTTCTGGGGCCAACGTCCTGACTTTC. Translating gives CASSPQGSGANVLTF.

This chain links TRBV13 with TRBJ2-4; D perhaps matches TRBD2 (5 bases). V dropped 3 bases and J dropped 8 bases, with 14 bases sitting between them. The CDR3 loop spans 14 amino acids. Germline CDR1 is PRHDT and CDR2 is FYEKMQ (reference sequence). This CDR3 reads CASSFGLAGDIQYF. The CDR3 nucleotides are TGTGCCAGCAGCTTCGGTCTAGCCGGCGACATTCAGTACTTC. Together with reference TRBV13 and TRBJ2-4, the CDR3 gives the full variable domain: AAGVIQSPRHLIKEKRETATLKCYPIPRHDTVYWYQQGPGQDPQFLISFYEKMQSDKGSIPDRFSAQQFSDYHSELNMSSLELGDSALYFCASSFGLAGDIQYFGAGTRLSVL.

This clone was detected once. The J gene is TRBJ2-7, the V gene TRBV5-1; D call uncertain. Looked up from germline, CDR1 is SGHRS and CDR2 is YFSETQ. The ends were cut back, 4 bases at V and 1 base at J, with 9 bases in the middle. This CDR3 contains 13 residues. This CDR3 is CASSPSESYEQYF. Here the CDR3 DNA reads TGCGCCAGCAGCCCAAGCGAGTCCTACGAGCAGTACTTC.

CDR3 protein: CASRKGLAGVQETQYF. The CDR3, as DNA: TGTGCCAGCAGGAAGGGACTAGCGGGTGTCCAAGAGACCCAGTACTTC. V gene TRBV11-3 combines with J gene TRBJ2-5; 12 nucleotides match TRBD2. Trimming at V came to 6 bases and at J to 1 base, leaving 6 bases not matched to a gene. The CDR3 spans 16 residues. The germline V gene encodes CDR1 SGHNT and CDR2 YENEEA.

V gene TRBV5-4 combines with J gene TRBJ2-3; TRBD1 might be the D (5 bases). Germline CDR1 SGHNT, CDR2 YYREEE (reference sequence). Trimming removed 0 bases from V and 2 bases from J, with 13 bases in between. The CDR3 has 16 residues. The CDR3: CASSLDQGSFTDTQYF. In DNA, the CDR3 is TGTGCCAGCAGCTTGGATCAGGGATCGTTCACAGATACGCAGTATTTT.

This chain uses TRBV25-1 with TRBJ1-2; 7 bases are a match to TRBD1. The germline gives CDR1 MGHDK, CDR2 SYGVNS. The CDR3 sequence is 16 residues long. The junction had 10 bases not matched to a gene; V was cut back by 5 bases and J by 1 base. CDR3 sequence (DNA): TGTGCCAGCAGTCCCTCGACAGGGCGGTTTAACTATGGCTACACCTTC. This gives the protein CASSPSTGRFNYGYTF.

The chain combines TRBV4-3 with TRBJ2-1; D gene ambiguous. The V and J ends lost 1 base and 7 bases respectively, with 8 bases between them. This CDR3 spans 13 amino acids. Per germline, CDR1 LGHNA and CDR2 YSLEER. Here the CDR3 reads CASSQGARNEQFF. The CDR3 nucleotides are TGCGCCAGCAGCCAAGGGGCGCGGAATGAGCAGTTCTTC.

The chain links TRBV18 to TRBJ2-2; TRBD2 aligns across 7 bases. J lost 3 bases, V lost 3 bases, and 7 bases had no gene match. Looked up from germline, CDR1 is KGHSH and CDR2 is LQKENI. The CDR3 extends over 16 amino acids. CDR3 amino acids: CASSPSSGRDTGELFF. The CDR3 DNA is TGTGCCAGCTCACCTTCCTCGGGGAGGGACACCGGGGAGCTGTTTTTT. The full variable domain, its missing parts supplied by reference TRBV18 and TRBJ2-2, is NAGVMQNPRHLVRRRGQEARLRCSPMKGHSHVYWYRQLPEEGLKFMVYLQKENIIDESGMPKERFSAEFPKEGPSILRIQQVVRGDSAAYFCASSPSSGRDTGELFFGEGSRLTVL.

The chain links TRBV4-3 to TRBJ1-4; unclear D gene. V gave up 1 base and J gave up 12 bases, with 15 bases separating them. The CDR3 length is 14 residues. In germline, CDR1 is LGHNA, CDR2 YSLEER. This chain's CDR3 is CASSQVRQSLELFF. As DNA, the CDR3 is TGCGCCAGCAGCCAAGTCAGGCAGTCCCTTGAACTGTTTTTT.

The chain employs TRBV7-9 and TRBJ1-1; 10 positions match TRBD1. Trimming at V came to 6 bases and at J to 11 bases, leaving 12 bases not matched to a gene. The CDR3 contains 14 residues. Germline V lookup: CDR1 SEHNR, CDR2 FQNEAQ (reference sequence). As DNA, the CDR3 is TGTGCCAGCAGTCCTCCGGGACAGGGGAAGGTGGCTTTCTTT. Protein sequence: CASSPPGQGKVAFF.

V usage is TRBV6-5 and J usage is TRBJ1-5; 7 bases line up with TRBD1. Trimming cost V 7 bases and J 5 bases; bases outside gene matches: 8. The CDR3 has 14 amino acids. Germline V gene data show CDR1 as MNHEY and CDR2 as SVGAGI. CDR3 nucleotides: TGTGCCAGCACCCCAGGGGGGGGGTATCAGCCCCAGCATTTT. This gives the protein CASTPGGGYQPQHF.

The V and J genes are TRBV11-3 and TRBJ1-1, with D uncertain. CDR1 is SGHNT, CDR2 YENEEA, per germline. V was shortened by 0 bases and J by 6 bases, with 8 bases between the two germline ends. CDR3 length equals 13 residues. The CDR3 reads CASSLDMGAEAFF. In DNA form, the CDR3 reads TGTGCCAGCAGCTTAGATATGGGCGCTGAAGCTTTCTTT. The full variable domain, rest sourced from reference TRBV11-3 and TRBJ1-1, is EAGVVQSPRYKIIEKKQPVAFWCNPISGHNTLYWYLQNLGQGPELLIRYENEEAVDDSQLPKDRFSAERLKGVDSTLKIQPAELGDSAVYLCASSLDMGAEAFFGQGTRLTVV.

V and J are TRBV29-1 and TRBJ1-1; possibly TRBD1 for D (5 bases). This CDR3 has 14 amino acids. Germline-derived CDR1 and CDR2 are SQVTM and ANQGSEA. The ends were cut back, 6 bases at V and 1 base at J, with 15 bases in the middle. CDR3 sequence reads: CSVGGLGANTEAFF. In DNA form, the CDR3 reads TGCAGCGTGGGGGGACTCGGGGCGAACACTGAAGCTTTCTTT.

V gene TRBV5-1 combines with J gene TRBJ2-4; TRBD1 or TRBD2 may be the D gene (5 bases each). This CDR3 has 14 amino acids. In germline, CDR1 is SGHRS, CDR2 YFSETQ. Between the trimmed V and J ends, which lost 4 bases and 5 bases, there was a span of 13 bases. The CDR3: CASSRGDPQNIQYF. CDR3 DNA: TGCGCCAGCAGCCGAGGGGACCCCCAAAACATTCAGTACTTC.

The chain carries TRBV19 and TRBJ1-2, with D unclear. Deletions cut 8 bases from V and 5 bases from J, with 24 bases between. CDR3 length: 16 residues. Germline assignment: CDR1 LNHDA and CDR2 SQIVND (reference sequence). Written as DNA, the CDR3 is TGTGCCAGTTTTGGGAGTGGGGAATCTGGTCGGTATGGCTACACCTTC. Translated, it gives CASFGSGESGRYGYTF.

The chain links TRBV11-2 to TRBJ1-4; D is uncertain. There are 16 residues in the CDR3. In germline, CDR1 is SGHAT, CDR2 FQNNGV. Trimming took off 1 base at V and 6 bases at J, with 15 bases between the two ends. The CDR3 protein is CASSLGVGRKDEKLFF. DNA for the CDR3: TGTGCCAGCAGCTTAGGCGTCGGGCGGAAAGATGAAAAACTGTTTTTT.

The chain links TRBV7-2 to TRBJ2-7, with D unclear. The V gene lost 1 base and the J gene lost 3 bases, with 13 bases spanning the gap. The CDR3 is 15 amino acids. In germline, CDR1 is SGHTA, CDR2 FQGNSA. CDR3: CASSLGGSRGYEQYF. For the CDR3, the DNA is TGTGCCAGCAGCTTAGGCGGCAGCCGCGGCTACGAGCAGTACTTC.

This CDR3 is CASSNSGAGREQYF. In DNA, the CDR3 is TGTGCCAGTAGTAACTCCGGGGCGGGACGCGAGCAGTACTTC. The rearrangement joins TRBV19 to TRBJ2-7, with D possibly matching TRBD2 (6 bases). Germline V gives CDR1 LNHDA, CDR2 SQIVND (reference sequence). This CDR3 spans 14 amino acids. Trimming pared 4 bases from V and 6 bases from J, leaving 16 bases between. The full variable domain, completed using reference TRBV19 and TRBJ2-7, is DGGITQSPKYLFRKEGQNVTLSCEQNLNHDAMYWYRQDPGQGLRLIYYSQIVNDFQKGDIAEGYSVSREKKESFPLTVTSAQKNPTAFYLCASSNSGAGREQYFGPGTRLTVT.

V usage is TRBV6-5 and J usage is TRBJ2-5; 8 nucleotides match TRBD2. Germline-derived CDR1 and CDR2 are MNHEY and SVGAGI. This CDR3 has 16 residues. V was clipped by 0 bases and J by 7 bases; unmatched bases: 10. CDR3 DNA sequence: TGTGCCAGCAGTTACTCGACAGCGGGGGCCCCAGGGACCCAGTACTTC. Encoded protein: CASSYSTAGAPGTQYF.

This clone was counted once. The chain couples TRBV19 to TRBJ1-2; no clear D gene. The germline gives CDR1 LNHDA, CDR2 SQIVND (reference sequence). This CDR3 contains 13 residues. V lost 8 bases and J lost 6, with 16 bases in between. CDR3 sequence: CASRAVGANGYTF. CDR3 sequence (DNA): TGTGCCAGTCGAGCAGTGGGAGCGAATGGCTACACCTTC.

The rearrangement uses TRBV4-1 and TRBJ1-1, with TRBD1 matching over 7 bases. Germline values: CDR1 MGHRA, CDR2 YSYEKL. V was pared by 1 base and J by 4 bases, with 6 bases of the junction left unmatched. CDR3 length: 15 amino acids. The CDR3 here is CASSQAGGRITEAFF. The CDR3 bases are TGCGCCAGCAGCCAAGCAGGGGGAAGGATCACTGAAGCTTTCTTT.

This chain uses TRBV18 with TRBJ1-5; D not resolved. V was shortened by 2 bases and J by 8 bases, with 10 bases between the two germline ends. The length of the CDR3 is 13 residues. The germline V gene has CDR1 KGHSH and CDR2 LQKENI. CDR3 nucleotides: TGTGCCAGCTCACCAAGTGTAAAGGAGCCCCAGCATTTT. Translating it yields CASSPSVKEPQHF.

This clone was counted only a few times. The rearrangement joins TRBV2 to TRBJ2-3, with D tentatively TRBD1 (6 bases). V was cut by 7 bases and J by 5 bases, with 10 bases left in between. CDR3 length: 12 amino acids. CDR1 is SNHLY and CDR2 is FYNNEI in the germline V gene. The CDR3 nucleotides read TGTGCCAGCACCAAAGGGGGAGATACGCAGTATTTT. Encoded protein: CASTKGGDTQYF.